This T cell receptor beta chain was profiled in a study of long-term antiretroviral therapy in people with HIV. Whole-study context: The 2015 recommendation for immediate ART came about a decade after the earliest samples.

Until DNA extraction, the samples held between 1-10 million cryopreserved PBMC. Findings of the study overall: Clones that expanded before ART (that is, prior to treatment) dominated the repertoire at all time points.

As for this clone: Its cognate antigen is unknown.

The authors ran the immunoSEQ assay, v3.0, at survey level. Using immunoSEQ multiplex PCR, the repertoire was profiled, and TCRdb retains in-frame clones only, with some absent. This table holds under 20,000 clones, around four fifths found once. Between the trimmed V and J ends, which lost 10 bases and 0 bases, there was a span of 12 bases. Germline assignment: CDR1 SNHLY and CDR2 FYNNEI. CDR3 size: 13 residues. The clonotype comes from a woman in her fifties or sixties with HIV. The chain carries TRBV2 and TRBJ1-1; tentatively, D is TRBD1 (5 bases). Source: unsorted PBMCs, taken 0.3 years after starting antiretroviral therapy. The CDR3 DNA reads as TGTGCCACGGCGTCGGACATGAACACTGAAGCTTTCTTT. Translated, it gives CATASDMNTEAFF.